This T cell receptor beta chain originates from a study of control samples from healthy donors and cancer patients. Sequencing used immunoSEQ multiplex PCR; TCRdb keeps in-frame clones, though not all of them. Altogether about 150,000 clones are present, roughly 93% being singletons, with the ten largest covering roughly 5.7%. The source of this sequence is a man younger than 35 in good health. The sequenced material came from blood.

This CDR3 is CASTQGANTGELFF. CDR3 bases: TGTGCCAGTACCCAGGGGGCGAACACCGGGGAGCTGTTTTTT. The chain combines TRBV19 with TRBJ2-2, with 7 positions matching TRBD1. There are 14 residues in the CDR3. Germline values: CDR1 LNHDA, CDR2 SQIVND (reference sequence). J lost 0 bases, V lost 7 bases, and 2 bases had no gene match.